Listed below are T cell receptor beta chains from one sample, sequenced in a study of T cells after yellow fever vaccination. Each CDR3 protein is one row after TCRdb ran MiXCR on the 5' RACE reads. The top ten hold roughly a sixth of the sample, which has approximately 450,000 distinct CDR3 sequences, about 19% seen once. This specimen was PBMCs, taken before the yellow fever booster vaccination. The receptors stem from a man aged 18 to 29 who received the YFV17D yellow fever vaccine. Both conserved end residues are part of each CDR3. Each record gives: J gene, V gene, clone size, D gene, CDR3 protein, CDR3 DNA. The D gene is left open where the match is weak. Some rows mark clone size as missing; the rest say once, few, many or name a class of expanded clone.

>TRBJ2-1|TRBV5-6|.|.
CASSLGQVREQFF
TGTGCCAGCAGCTTGGGACAGGTTAGGGAGCAGTTCTTC
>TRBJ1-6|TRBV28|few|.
CASSFKFGGAHNSPLHF
TGTGCCAGCAGTTTCAAATTTGGGGGGGCCCATAATTCACCCCTCCACTTT
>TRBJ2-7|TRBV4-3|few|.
CASGKDVGYEQYF
TGCGCCAGCGGAAAGGACGTAGGCTACGAGCAGTACTTC
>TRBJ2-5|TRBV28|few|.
CASSPGVWETQYF
TGTGCCAGCAGCCCAGGGGTTTGGGAGACCCAGTACTTC
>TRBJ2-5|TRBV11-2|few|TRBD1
CASSRQGWETQYF
TGTGCCAGCAGTAGACAGGGCTGGGAGACCCAGTACTTC
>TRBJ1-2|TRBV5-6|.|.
CASSLVAGYGYTF
TGTGCCAGCAGCTTGGTTGCAGGGTATGGCTACACCTTC
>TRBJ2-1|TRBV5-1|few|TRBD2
CASSPLSGGDNEQFF
TGCGCCAGCAGCCCCTTAAGTGGGGGGGACAATGAGCAGTTCTTC
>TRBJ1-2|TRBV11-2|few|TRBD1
CASSSRDRDPLFHTF
TGTGCCAGCAGCTCCCGGGACAGGGACCCTCTTTTTCACACCTTC
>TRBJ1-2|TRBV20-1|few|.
CSAAPGRRYGYTF
TGCAGTGCTGCCCCGGGACGGAGATATGGCTACACCTTC
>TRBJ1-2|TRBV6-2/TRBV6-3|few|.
CASVIGHLNYGYTF
TGTGCCAGCGTAATAGGACACTTAAACTATGGCTACACCTTC
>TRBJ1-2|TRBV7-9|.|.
CASSLGNNGYTF
TGTGCCAGCAGCTTAGGGAACAATGGCTACACCTTC
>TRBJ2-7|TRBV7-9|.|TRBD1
CASSLDLRDRDYEQYF
TGTGCCAGCAGCTTAGACCTCCGGGACAGGGATTACGAGCAGTACTTC
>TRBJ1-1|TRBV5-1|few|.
CASSLEAHTEAFF
TGCGCCAGCAGCTTGGAGGCACACACTGAAGCTTTCTTT
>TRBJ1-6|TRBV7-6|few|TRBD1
CASSRDRGLAPLHF
TGTGCCAGCAGCCGGGACAGGGGGCTCGCACCCCTCCACTTT
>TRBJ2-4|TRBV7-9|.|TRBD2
CASSFRLAGGPRAKNIQYF
TGTGCCAGCAGCTTCCGTCTAGCGGGGGGGCCCCGGGCCAAAAACATTCAGTACTTC
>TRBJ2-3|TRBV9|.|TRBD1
CASSVAQGAWDTQYF
TGTGCCAGCAGCGTCGCACAGGGGGCTTGGGATACGCAGTATTTT
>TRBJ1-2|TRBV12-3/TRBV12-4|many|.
CASSGVQAAGYTF
TGTGCCAGCAGTGGGGTCCAGGCAGCTGGCTACACCTTC
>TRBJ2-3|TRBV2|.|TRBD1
CASSVGQPDTQYF
TGTGCCAGCAGTGTGGGACAGCCAGATACGCAGTATTTT
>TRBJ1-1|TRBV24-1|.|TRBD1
CATSAGQGPEAFF
TGTGCCACCAGTGCGGGACAGGGCCCTGAAGCTTTCTTT
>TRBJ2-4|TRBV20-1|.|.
CSARTGLTKNIQYF
TGCAGTGCTCGAACAGGGTTGACCAAAAACATTCAGTACTTC
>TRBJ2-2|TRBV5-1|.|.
CASSRTTGTGELFF
TGCGCCAGCAGCCGGACTACAGGGACCGGGGAGCTGTTTTTT
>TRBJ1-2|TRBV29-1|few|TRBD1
CSVWTGAGYTF
TGCAGCGTCTGGACAGGGGCTGGCTACACCTTC
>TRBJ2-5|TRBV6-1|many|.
CASSEAFLKADKEETQYF
TGTGCCAGCAGTGAAGCGTTTTTGAAGGCCGACAAAGAAGAGACCCAGTACTTC
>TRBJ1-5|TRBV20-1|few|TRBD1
CSAVTGEEQPQHF
TGCAGTGCTGTGACAGGGGAAGAACAGCCCCAGCATTTT
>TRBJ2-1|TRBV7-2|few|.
CASSLWAWDEQFF
TGTGCCAGCAGCTTATGGGCCTGGGATGAGCAGTTCTTC
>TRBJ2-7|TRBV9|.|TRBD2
CASSPWASGGDYEQYF
TGTGCCAGCAGCCCTTGGGCAAGCGGGGGAGATTACGAGCAGTACTTC
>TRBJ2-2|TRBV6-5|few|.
CASSYSNFIIGQPEAGELFF
TGTGCCAGCAGTTACTCGAACTTCATCATTGGACAACCCGAGGCCGGGGAGCTGTTTTTT
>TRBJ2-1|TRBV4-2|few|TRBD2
CASSQDRGGGAYEQFF
TGTGCCAGCAGCCAAGATCGGGGCGGGGGGGCCTATGAGCAGTTCTTC
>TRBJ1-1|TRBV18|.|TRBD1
CASSQGATMNTEAFF
TGTGCCAGCTCGCAGGGGGCGACCATGAACACTGAAGCTTTCTTT
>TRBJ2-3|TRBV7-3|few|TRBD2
CASSHTSAGDTQYF
TGTGCCAGCAGCCATACTAGCGCCGGAGATACGCAGTATTTT
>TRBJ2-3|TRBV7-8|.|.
CASSSPWTESTDTQYF
TGTGCCAGCAGCTCCCCCTGGACGGAGAGCACAGATACGCAGTATTTT
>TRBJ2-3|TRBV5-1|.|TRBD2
CASSFGLAGGTDTQYF
TGCGCCAGCAGCTTCGGACTAGCGGGGGGCACAGATACGCAGTATTTT
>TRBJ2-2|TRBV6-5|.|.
CASSYSRTDTGELFF
TGTGCCAGCAGTTACTCGCGGACGGATACCGGGGAGCTGTTTTTT
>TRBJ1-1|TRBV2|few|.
CASSERSRVNTEAFF
TGTGCCAGCAGTGAAAGGAGTCGGGTGAACACTGAAGCTTTCTTT
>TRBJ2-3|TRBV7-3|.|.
CASSFGGSVGDTQYF
TGTGCCAGCAGCTTCGGAGGGTCCGTGGGGGATACGCAGTATTTT
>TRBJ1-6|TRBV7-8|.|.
CASSLAESGAPLHF
TGTGCCAGCAGCTTAGCGGAATCGGGGGCACCCCTCCACTTT
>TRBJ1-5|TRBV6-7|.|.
CASSYGGSGQPQHF
TGTGCCAGCAGTTACGGGGGTTCGGGTCAGCCCCAGCATTTT